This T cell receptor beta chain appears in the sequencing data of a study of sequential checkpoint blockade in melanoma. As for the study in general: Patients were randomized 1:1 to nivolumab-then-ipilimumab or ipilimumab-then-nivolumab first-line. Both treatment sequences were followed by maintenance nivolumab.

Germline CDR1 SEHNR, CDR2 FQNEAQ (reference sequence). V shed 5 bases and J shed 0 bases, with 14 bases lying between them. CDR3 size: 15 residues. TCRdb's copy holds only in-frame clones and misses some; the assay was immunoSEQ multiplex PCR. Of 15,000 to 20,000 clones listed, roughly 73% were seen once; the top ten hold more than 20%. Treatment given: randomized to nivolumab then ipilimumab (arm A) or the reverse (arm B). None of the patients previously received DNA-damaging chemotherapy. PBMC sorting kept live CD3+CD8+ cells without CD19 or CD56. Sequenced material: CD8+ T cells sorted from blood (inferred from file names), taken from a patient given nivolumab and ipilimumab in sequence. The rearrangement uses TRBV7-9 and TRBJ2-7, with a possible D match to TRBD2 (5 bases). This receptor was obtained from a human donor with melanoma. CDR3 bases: TGTGCCAGCAGCCCATTCTACGGGGACTCCTACGAGCAGTACTTC. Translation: CASSPFYGDSYEQYF.